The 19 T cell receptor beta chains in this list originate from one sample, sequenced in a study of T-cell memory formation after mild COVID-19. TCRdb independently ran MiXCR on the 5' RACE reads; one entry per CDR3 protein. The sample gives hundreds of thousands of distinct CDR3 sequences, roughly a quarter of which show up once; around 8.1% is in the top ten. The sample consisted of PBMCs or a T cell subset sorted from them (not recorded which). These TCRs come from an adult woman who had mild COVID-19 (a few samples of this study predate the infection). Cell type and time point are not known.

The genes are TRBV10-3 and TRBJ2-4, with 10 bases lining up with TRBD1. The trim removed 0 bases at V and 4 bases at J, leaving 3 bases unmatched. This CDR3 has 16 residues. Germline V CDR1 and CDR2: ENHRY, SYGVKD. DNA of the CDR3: TGTGCCATCAGTGAGTCCCTGGGACAGGGGAAAAACATTCAGTACTTC. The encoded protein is CAISESLGQGKNIQYF.

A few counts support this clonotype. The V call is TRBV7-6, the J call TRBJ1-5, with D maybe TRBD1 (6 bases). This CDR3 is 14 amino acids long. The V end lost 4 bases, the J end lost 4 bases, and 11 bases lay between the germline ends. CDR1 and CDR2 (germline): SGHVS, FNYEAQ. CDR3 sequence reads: CASSSGQPNQPQHF. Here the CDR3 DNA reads TGTGCCAGCAGCTCCGGACAGCCTAATCAGCCCCAGCATTTT.

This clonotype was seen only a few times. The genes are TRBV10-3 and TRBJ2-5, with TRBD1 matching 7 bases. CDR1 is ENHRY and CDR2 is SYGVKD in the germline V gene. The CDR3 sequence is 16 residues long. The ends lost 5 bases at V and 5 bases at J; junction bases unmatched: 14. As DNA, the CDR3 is TGTGCCATCAGTACGAACTACGACAGGGTGTTTGAGACCCAGTACTTC. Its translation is CAISTNYDRVFETQYF.

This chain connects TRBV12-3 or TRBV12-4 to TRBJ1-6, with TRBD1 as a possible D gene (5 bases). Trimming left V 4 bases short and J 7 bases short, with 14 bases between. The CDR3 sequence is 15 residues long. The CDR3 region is CASSSQGALNSPLHF. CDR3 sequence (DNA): TGTGCCAGCAGTTCCCAAGGGGCGCTGAATTCACCCCTCCACTTT.

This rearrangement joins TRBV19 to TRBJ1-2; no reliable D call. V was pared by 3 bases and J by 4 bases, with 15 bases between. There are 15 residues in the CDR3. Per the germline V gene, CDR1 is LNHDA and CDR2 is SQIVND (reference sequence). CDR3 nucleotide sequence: TGTGCCAGTAGTATCGTGGACCCAAGGATCTATGGCTACACCTTC. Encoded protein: CASSIVDPRIYGYTF.

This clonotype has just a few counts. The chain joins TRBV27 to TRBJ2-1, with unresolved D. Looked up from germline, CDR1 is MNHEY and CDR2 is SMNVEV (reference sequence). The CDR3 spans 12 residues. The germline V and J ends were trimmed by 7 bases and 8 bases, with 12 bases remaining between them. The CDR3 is CASTSVVDEQFF. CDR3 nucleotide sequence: TGTGCCAGCACTTCTGTGGTAGATGAGCAGTTCTTC.

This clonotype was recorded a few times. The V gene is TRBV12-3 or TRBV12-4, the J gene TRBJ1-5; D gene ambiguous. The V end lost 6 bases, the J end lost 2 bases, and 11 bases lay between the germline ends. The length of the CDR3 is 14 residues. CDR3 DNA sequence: TGTGCCAGCAGCCAAGCGAGGGGCAATCAGCCCCAGCATTTT. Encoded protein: CASSQARGNQPQHF.

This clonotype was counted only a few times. The CDR3 coding sequence is TGTGCCAGCAGTTTAGGGCTTTATGGCTACACCTTC. Translating it yields CASSLGLYGYTF. The chain joins TRBV12-3 or TRBV12-4 to TRBJ1-2; D gene unclear. With 1 base removed from V and 5 bases from J, the gap between germline ends came to 5 bases. The CDR3 spans 12 residues.

The CDR3 here is CSARGTNVYEQYF. The CDR3 DNA follows: TGCAGTGCTAGAGGGACTAATGTCTACGAGCAGTACTTC. V gene TRBV20-1 combines with J gene TRBJ2-7, with D possibly TRBD2 on 6 matching bases. The V end lost 1 base, the J end lost 3 bases, and 10 bases lay between the germline ends. Per germline, CDR1 DFQATT and CDR2 SNEGSKA (reference sequence). The CDR3 totals 13 residues.

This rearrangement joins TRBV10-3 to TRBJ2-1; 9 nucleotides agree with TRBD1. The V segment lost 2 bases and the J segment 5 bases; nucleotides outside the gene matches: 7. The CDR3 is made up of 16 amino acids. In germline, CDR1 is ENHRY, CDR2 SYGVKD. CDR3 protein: CAISEPGQGKHNEQFF. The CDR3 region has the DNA TGTGCCATCAGTGAGCCGGGACAGGGCAAACACAATGAGCAGTTCTTC.

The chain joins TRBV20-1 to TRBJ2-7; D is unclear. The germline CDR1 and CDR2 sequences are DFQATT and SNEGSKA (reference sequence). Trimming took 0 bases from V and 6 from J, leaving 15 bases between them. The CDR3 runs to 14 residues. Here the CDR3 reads CSARDLAGALEQYF. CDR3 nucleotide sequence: TGCAGTGCTAGAGATTTGGCAGGCGCGCTCGAGCAGTACTTC.

CDR3 DNA sequence: TGTGCCAGCAGTGATGAAGGGGCGGCGGGAGGACAGCCCCAGCATTTT. It is translated as CASSDEGAAGGQPQHF. This chain connects TRBV6-1 to TRBJ1-5; D perhaps matches TRBD1 (5 bases). Germline lookup yields CDR1 MNHNS and CDR2 SASEGT. V gave up 3 bases and J gave up 7 bases, with 19 bases separating them. The length of the CDR3 is 16 residues.

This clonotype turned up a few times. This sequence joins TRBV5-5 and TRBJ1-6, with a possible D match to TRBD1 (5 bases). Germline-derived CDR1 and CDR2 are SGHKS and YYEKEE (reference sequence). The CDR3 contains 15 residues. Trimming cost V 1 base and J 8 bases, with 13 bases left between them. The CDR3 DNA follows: TGTGCCAGCAGCTTGTCCAGGCCAGGGTATTCACCCCTCCACTTT. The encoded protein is CASSLSRPGYSPLHF. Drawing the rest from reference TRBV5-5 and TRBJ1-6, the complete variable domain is DAGVTQSPTHLIKTRGQQVTLRCSPISGHKSVSWYQQVLGQGPQFIFQYYEKEERGRGNFPDRFSARQFPNYSSELNVNALLLGDSALYLCASSLSRPGYSPLHFGNGTRLTVT.

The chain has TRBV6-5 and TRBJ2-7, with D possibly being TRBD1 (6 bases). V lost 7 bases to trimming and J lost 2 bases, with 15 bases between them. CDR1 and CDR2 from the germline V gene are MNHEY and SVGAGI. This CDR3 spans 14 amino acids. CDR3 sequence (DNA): TGTGCCAGCACCACGACAGGATTTCCCTACGAGCAGTACTTC. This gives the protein CASTTTGFPYEQYF.

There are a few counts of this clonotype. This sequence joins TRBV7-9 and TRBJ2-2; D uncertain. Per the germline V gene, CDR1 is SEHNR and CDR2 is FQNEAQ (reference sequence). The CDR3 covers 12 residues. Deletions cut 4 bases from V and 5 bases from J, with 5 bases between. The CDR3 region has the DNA TGTGCCAGCAGCTCCGCGACCGGGGAGCTGTTTTTT. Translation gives CASSSATGELFF.

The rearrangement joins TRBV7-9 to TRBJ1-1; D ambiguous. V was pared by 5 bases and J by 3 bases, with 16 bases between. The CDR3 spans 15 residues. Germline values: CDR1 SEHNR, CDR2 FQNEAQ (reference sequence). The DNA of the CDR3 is TGTGCCAGCAGCCCTCCCCCCCCTCTGGACACTGAAGCTTTCTTT. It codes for CASSPPPPLDTEAFF.

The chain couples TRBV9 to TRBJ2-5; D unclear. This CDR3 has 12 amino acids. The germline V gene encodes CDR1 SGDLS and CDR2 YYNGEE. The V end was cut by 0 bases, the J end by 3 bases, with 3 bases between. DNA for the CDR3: TGTGCCAGCAGCGTAGATGAAGAGACCCAGTACTTC. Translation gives CASSVDEETQYF.

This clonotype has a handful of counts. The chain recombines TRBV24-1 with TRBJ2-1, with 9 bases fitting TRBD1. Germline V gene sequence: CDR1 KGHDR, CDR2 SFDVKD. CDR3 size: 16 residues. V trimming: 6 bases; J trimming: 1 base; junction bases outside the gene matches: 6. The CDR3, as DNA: TGTGCCACCAGTTCCTCCGGGACAGGGTCCTACAATGAGCAGTTCTTC. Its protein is CATSSSGTGSYNEQFF.

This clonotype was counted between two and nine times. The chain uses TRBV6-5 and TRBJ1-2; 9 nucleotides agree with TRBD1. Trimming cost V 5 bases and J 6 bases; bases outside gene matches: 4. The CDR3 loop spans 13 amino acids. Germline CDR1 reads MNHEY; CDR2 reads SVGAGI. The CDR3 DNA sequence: TGTGCCAGCAGTACTACAGGGGGCGATGGCTACACCTTC. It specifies CASSTTGGDGYTF.